This is a list of T cell receptor beta chains from one sample in a study of technical replicates of blood from four donors. Assay used: immunoSEQ multiplex PCR; TCRdb lists only in-frame clones, some missing. Of 85,000 to 100,000 clones in the sample, about 95% were seen once. Material: T cells isolated from PBMCs. Every receptor here comes from a human donor in good health. The conserved cysteine and the conserved F or W are not part of the CDR3 here. D genes are given only for firm matches.

-,TRBV5-8,TRBJ1-1,ASSPLTSSGNTEAF
-,TRBV29-1,TRBJ2-5,SVETAGETQY
-,TRBV5-1,TRBJ1-1,ASSLEWGPDTEAF
-,TRBV18,TRBJ1-5,ASSPPGGGGLNQPQH
-,TRBV10-1,TRBJ1-1,ASSESLYDTEAF
-,TRBV6-6,TRBJ2-2,ASSSDPANTGELF
-,TRBV5-6,TRBJ2-2,ASSTTSVTGELF
TRBD1,TRBV12-5,TRBJ2-7,ASGFKPRTGYAYEQY
TRBD2,TRBV15,TRBJ2-7,ATSSTSGGYEQY
-,TRBV9,TRBJ2-2,ASSVLDTGELF
TRBD1,TRBV7-9,TRBJ1-3,ASSPKTGSGNTIY
-,TRBV6-1,TRBJ2-7,ASSAPRPLKAGQY
-,TRBV6-5,TRBJ1-1,ASSFSAVYEAF
TRBD1,TRBV25-1,TRBJ2-7,ASSEYGTGETYEQY
TRBD2,TRBV9,TRBJ2-3,ASSPSSLAGPTDSQY
TRBD2,TRBV6-5,TRBJ2-7,ASSYSAGGTYEQY
TRBD1,TRBV4-1,TRBJ2-1,ASSQHGQGLNEQF
-,TRBV4-2,TRBJ2-7,ASSQDSANSYEQY
TRBD1,TRBV7-9,TRBJ2-1,ASSPTGGLGNEQF
-,TRBV7-8,TRBJ1-1,ASSLVPGTEAF
TRBD2,TRBV18,TRBJ2-7,ASSPPSGGSYEQY
TRBD2,TRBV4-2,TRBJ2-5,ASSQDTTSGETQY
-,TRBV2,TRBJ2-7,ASSGAWEQY
-,TRBV5-4,TRBJ2-7,ASSLPRAREQY
-,TRBV29-1,TRBJ1-5,SVTDSQNQPQH
TRBD1,TRBV13,TRBJ1-3,ASSLGAGGRNTIY
-,TRBV6-5,TRBJ1-2,ASSYAWDSGYT
-,TRBV30,TRBJ1-6,AWSELSPLH
-,TRBV15,TRBJ2-5,ATSRPSSPYQETQY
-,TRBV7-9,TRBJ2-4,ASSPRDIKNIQY
TRBD1,TRBV5-5,TRBJ2-7,ANIPTTGRMGEQY
-,TRBV5-1,TRBJ1-5,ASSLFRGQPQH
-,TRBV7-6,TRBJ2-7,ASSLMTDEQY
TRBD1,TRBV5-6,TRBJ2-3,ASSLWAGGTDTQY
-,TRBV29-1,TRBJ2-5,SVEDRWAAEETQY
TRBD1,TRBV5-1,TRBJ2-3,ASSLDPVRGTDTQY
-,TRBV7-6,TRBJ1-1,ASSLVLDTEAF
-,TRBV6-5,TRBJ1-1,ASSYAGGQGTEAF
TRBD1,TRBV2,TRBJ2-7,ARRQGTGEQY
TRBD2,TRBV7-2,TRBJ2-3,ASSSLAGGTDTQY
-,TRBV9,TRBJ1-1,ASSPGTEAF
-,TRBV12-2,TRBJ1-4,ASRGQGAPLVEKLF
TRBD1,TRBV7-3,TRBJ2-7,ASSPGTGGSYEQY
-,TRBV2,TRBJ1-4,ASSVRVVGEKLF
TRBD1,TRBV10-3,TRBJ1-4,AISPTTGANEKLF
TRBD1,TRBV28,-,ASGTGAYEQY
-,TRBV11-2,TRBJ2-5,ASRANHSYGETQY